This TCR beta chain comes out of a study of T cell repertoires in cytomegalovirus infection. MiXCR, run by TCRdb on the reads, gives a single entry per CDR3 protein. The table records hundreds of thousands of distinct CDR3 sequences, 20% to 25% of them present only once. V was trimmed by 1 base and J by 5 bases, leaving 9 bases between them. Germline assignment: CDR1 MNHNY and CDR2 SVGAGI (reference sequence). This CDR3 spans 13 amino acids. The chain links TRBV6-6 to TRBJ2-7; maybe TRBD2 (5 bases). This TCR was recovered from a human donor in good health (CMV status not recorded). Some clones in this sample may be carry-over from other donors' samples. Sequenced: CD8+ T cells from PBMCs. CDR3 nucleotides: TGTGCCAGCAGTTACTTAGGGAGCAACGAGCAGTACTTC. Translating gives CASSYLGSNEQYF.